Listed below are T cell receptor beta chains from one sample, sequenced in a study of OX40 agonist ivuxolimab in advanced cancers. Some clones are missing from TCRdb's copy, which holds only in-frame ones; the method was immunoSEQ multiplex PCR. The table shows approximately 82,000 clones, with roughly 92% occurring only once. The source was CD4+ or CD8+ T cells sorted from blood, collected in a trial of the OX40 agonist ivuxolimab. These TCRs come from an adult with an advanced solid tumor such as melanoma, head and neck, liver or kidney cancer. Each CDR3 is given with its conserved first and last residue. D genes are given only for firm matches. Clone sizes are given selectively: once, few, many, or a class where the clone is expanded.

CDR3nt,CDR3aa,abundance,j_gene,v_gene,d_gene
TGTGCCAGCAGCTTTCTGGGTGCTAGCGGGAGGGGGGCTCGGCAGTTCTTC,CASSFLGASGRGARQFF,NA,TRBJ2-1,TRBV12-1,NA
TGTGCCAGCAGCTGGGACAGGGGTGGCGGCACAGATACGCAGTATTTT,CASSWDRGGGTDTQYF,NA,TRBJ2-3,TRBV7-9,TRBD1
TGTGCCAGCAGCCCGGAGGCTAACACCGGGGAGCTGTTTTTT,CASSPEANTGELFF,NA,TRBJ2-2,TRBV11-2,NA
TGCGCCAGCAGCCCCGGGACAGGGGGAGGTGAGCAGTACTTC,CASSPGTGGGEQYF,NA,TRBJ2-7,TRBV5-1,TRBD1
TGTGCCAGCAGTTTAGACAGGCCAGAGACCCAGTACTTC,CASSLDRPETQYF,NA,TRBJ2-5,TRBV28,NA
TGTGCCTGGAGTGTCGCGGGCGCCCTCGTTGAAGAGACCCAGTACTTC,CAWSVAGALVEETQYF,NA,TRBJ2-5,TRBV30,NA
TGTGCCTGGAGTGTACGCGCGGGCGGTTTTGAGCAGTTCTTC,CAWSVRAGGFEQFF,NA,TRBJ2-1,TRBV30,NA
TGTGCCAGCAGCCGGACATCGGAGACCCAGTACTTC,CASSRTSETQYF,NA,TRBJ2-5,TRBV5-8,NA
TGTGCCAGCAGGGAACTAGCGGGGGGCATCACCGGGGAGCTGTTTTTT,CASRELAGGITGELFF,NA,TRBJ2-2,TRBV2,TRBD2
TGTGCCAGCAGCTTATCCCGGGACCTGATAAACACCATATATTTT,CASSLSRDLINTIYF,once,TRBJ1-3,TRBV7-9,NA
TGTGCCAGCAGCGTAGGATCAGGGAGCAATTCACCCCTCCACTTT,CASSVGSGSNSPLHF,once,TRBJ1-6,TRBV9,NA
TGTGCCAGTAGTAATGAGGGTAGCTCGAACACTGAAGCTTTCTTT,CASSNEGSSNTEAFF,NA,TRBJ1-1,TRBV19,NA
TGTGCCGCGGGGGACCTCTACGAGCAGTACTTC,CAAGDLYEQYF,NA,TRBJ2-7,TRBV6-6,TRBD2
TGTGCCAGCAGCGTAGACCTCAGGGGTAGTGGGGAGCTGTTTTTT,CASSVDLRGSGELFF,NA,TRBJ2-2,TRBV9,NA
TGTGCCAGCAGCCCCACGGCGGGAGGCCAAGAGACCCAGTACTTC,CASSPTAGGQETQYF,NA,TRBJ2-5,TRBV7-3,TRBD2
TGTGCCAGCAGCTTGCAGGGGGCCTCTAATGAAAAACTGTTTTTT,CASSLQGASNEKLFF,NA,TRBJ1-4,TRBV7-8,TRBD1
TGTGCCAGCAGCTCTCAGGGTGACACTGAAGCTTTCTTT,CASSSQGDTEAFF,NA,TRBJ1-1,TRBV5-5,NA
TGCGCCAGCAGCTTGGCCGGGTCAGCAAGCGGGATGGGGACCCAGTACTTC,CASSLAGSASGMGTQYF,NA,TRBJ2-5,TRBV5-1,TRBD2
TGTGCCAGCAGTTACCTCGGGGCATCGGGTTCACCCCTCCACTTT,CASSYLGASGSPLHF,NA,TRBJ1-6,TRBV6-5,NA
TGTGCCGCGGCGGGGGACAGGGCCGCCTACGAGCAGTACTTC,CAAAGDRAAYEQYF,NA,TRBJ2-7,TRBV19,TRBD1
TGTGCCAGCAGCTTTTACAGGGGTTCAGATACGCAGTATTTT,CASSFYRGSDTQYF,NA,TRBJ2-3,TRBV5-8,TRBD1
TGTGCCAGCAGTCGGACAGGAGGGGCCAACGTCCTGACTTTC,CASSRTGGANVLTF,NA,TRBJ2-6,TRBV6-4,TRBD1
TGTGCCAGCTCACCACCGCTAGCGGGAGAATACGAGCAGTACTTC,CASSPPLAGEYEQYF,NA,TRBJ2-7,TRBV18,TRBD2
TGTGCCACCTACCGGGTTACCCAACTCTCTGGGGCCAACGTCCTGACTTTC,CATYRVTQLSGANVLTF,NA,TRBJ2-6,TRBV28,NA
TGCGCCACCAGCGGACAGGGGTACTCTGGAAACACCATATATTTT,CATSGQGYSGNTIYF,NA,TRBJ1-3,TRBV15,TRBD1
TGTGCCAGTAGTCCCCGAGACCCTCGTCCTGAGCAGTTCTTC,CASSPRDPRPEQFF,few,TRBJ2-1,TRBV19,NA
TGTGCCAGCAGTGAAGGGCGCGGAAACACTGAAGCTTTCTTT,CASSEGRGNTEAFF,NA,TRBJ1-1,TRBV2,NA
TGTGCCAGCAGCTTACGACCCCGCAGCTCCTACAATGAGCAGTTCTTC,CASSLRPRSSYNEQFF,NA,TRBJ2-1,TRBV7-3,NA
TGTGCCAGCAGCTCATGGGACAGAAACACTGAAGCTTTCTTT,CASSSWDRNTEAFF,NA,TRBJ1-1,TRBV7-9,TRBD1
TGTGCCAGCAGGAATCAGGGGACAGGGTCCTATGGCTACACCTTC,CASRNQGTGSYGYTF,NA,TRBJ1-2,TRBV5-4,TRBD1
TGCAGCGTTGGACTGAGGACCGGTGACAATGAGCAGTTCTTC,CSVGLRTGDNEQFF,NA,TRBJ2-1,TRBV29-1,NA
TGTGCCAGCAGTTACCAAACTGGACAGCATCAGCCCCAGCATTTT,CASSYQTGQHQPQHF,once,TRBJ1-5,TRBV6-5,NA
TGCGCCAGCAGCTTGGTGAGCGAGCAGTACTTC,CASSLVSEQYF,few,TRBJ2-7,TRBV5-1,NA
TGTGCCAGCAGCTTGGAGGGAGGGCCAGGGGAGACCCAGTACTTC,CASSLEGGPGETQYF,NA,TRBJ2-5,TRBV5-5,TRBD2
TGCAGTGCTAGCCGGTACACTGAAGCTTTCTTT,CSASRYTEAFF,NA,TRBJ1-1,TRBV20-1,NA
TGTGCCAGCAGCTTAAATTTTGGCACTGAAGCTTTCTTT,CASSLNFGTEAFF,once,TRBJ1-1,TRBV7-3,NA
TGTGCCTGGAGTGTCGGGGGAACCTTTGGCTACACCTTC,CAWSVGGTFGYTF,NA,TRBJ1-2,TRBV30,NA
TGTGCCAGCAGCTTAGTGGGACAGCCCTACGAGCAGTACTTC,CASSLVGQPYEQYF,NA,TRBJ2-7,TRBV5-4,TRBD1
TGCGCCAGCAGCTTTGACAGGGGTTTTGGGAACTATGGCTACACCTTC,CASSFDRGFGNYGYTF,NA,TRBJ1-2,TRBV5-1,TRBD1
TGTGCCAGCTCCCTCGGGGGGTACGGTTCAGATACGCAGTATTTT,CASSLGGYGSDTQYF,NA,TRBJ2-3,TRBV27,TRBD2
TGTGCCAGCAGCCCGCGGGGTTCAGCGGGTACCTACGAGCAGTACTTC,CASSPRGSAGTYEQYF,NA,TRBJ2-7,TRBV9,NA
TGTGCCAGCTCACCGGGGGGGACAGCTAATAATTCACCCCTCCACTTT,CASSPGGTANNSPLHF,NA,TRBJ1-6,TRBV18,TRBD1
TGTGCCATCAGGAGGGGACAATCCAACACTGAAGCTTTCTTT,CAIRRGQSNTEAFF,NA,TRBJ1-1,TRBV10-3,NA
TGTGCCAGCAGTCTCTCCGGGACAGGGGGCCCTAACACCGGGGAGCTGTTTTTT,CASSLSGTGGPNTGELFF,once,TRBJ2-2,TRBV27,TRBD1
TGTGCCAGTAGTATGGGGCAGGGGGGCGAGCAGTACTTC,CASSMGQGGEQYF,NA,TRBJ2-7,TRBV19,NA
TGTGCCTGGAGTGTCGCGGGAGGGACAGATACGCAGTATTTT,CAWSVAGGTDTQYF,NA,TRBJ2-3,TRBV30,TRBD2
TGTGCCAGAAGTCTTGAGGGAGGGGGCAATCAGCCCCAGCATTTT,CARSLEGGGNQPQHF,NA,TRBJ1-5,TRBV5-3,NA
TGTGCCAGCAGCACCGGCCGTGAAGCTTTCTTT,CASSTGREAFF,NA,TRBJ1-1,TRBV6-1,NA
TGTGCCAGCAGACCACGAATGGACGAGGACAATCAGCCCCAGCATTTT,CASRPRMDEDNQPQHF,few,TRBJ1-5,TRBV4-2,NA
TGTGCCAGCAGCTCCCCGCCCCGACCCCTCCACTTT,CASSSPPRPLHF,NA,TRBJ1-6,TRBV13,NA
TGTGCCAGCAGTTACGGAAATAAACCCGAAGTCCATGAGCAGTTCTTC,CASSYGNKPEVHEQFF,NA,TRBJ2-1,TRBV6-5,NA
TGTGCCAGTTGGGGAACGGGGCGGAACACCGGGGAGCTGTTTTTT,CASWGTGRNTGELFF,NA,TRBJ2-2,TRBV19,NA
TGTGCCAGTAGCCCACTCGGCACAGATACGCAGTATTTT,CASSPLGTDTQYF,NA,TRBJ2-3,TRBV19,NA
TGTGCCAGCAGTAACAACAGGGAAGCTTTCTTT,CASSNNREAFF,NA,TRBJ1-1,TRBV6-1,NA
TGTGCCAGCAGTGAGACCCGCGATCCCAATTCACCCCTCCACTTT,CASSETRDPNSPLHF,NA,TRBJ1-6,TRBV6-1,NA
TGTGCCACCCCCGGGCGGCGGGGCCAGGACAATGAGCAGTTCTTC,CATPGRRGQDNEQFF,NA,TRBJ2-1,TRBV15,NA
TGTGCCAGCAGCCCGGACAGGGTTGAGACCCAGTACTTC,CASSPDRVETQYF,NA,TRBJ2-5,TRBV6-5,TRBD1
TGTGCCAGCCCAGCGAACTTCCGGTATGGGTATGGCTACACCTTC,CASPANFRYGYGYTF,few,TRBJ1-2,TRBV19,NA
TGCGCCAGCACAAGGGAGGCGGGAGGTACAGATACGCAGTATTTT,CASTREAGGTDTQYF,few,TRBJ2-3,TRBV5-1,TRBD2
TGCGCCAGCAGCCCCCTGGAGGGGGCGGACACCATATATTTT,CASSPLEGADTIYF,NA,TRBJ1-3,TRBV5-1,TRBD1